This T cell receptor (beta chain) was documented in a study of long-term antiretroviral therapy in people with HIV. Study-wide points: Diversity measured after ART increased yet remained under transplant donor controls.

Germline V CDR1 and CDR2: SGHNT, YYREEE (reference sequence). There are 16 residues in the CDR3. J gave up 6 bases and V 7 bases, and 17 bases lay outside the gene matches. Running of the v3.0 immunoSEQ assay took place at survey level. Clones were read by immunoSEQ multiplex PCR, and TCRdb kept only the in-frame ones, dropping some. This sample has 20,000 to 25,000 clones, with around 82% found just once. Every participant with HIV received treatment in the United States. There were roughly 1-10 million cryopreserved PBMC in the samples before DNA extraction. For this clone: What it binds is unknown.

The TCR sequence derives from a woman aged 40 to 55 with HIV. The starting material was unsorted PBMCs, obtained 0.5 years after starting antiretroviral therapy. V gene TRBV5-4 combines with J gene TRBJ2-7, with 9 nucleotides matching TRBD1. CDR3 DNA sequence: TGTGCCAGCTCGAGGGGGCAGACAGGGGGAACACGCGAGCAGTACTTC. This encodes CASSRGQTGGTREQYF.